One and the same sample provided the 5 T cell receptor beta chains below, sequenced in a study of early T cells in non-severe SARS-CoV-2 infection. TCRdb ran MiXCR on the 5' RACE reads and lists one entry per CDR3 protein. The table records under 70,000 distinct CDR3 sequences, around 7.7% of them present only once. Sequencing used whole blood, obtained at baseline. The source is an adult who was a healthcare worker with PCR-confirmed SARS-CoV-2 infection or an uninfected control (not recorded which).

This clonotype showed up many times. The chain has TRBV3-1 and TRBJ2-2, with D uncertain. V was pared by 6 bases and J by 0 bases, with 11 bases between. CDR1 is LGHDT, CDR2 YNNKEL, per germline (reference sequence). The CDR3 loop spans 15 amino acids. DNA of the CDR3: TGTGCCAGCAGAAGGTGGGATACGAACACCGGGGAGCTGTTTTTT. As protein: CASRRWDTNTGELFF.

This clonotype has a count of ten or more. This chain's CDR3 is CASSYGGSSDTQYF. The CDR3 coding sequence is TGTGCCAGCAGTTACGGCGGGAGTTCAGATACGCAGTATTTT. This chain uses TRBV6-5 with TRBJ2-3; 7 bases agree with TRBD2. The germline V gene has CDR1 MNHEY and CDR2 SVGAGI. This CDR3 has 14 amino acids. Trimming cost V 2 bases and J 4 bases; bases outside gene matches: 3.

This clonotype has ten or more counts. This rearrangement joins TRBV20-1 to TRBJ2-4; 7 bases fit TRBD1. The CDR3 contains 16 residues. From germline, CDR1 is DFQATT and CDR2 SNEGSKA (reference sequence). With 0 bases clipped from V and 6 bases from J, the junction kept 11 bases outside the gene matches. DNA of the CDR3: TGCAGTGCTAGAGATCGCGGCAGGGGGTTTAGAAACATTCAGTACTTC. Amino acid sequence: CSARDRGRGFRNIQYF.

This clonotype was found many times. J is TRBJ2-7 and V is TRBV27; maybe TRBD2 (5 bases). The CDR3 is 14 residues long. V lost 6 bases to trimming and J lost 2 bases, with 14 bases between them. Germline lookup yields CDR1 MNHEY and CDR2 SMNVEV (reference sequence). In DNA, the CDR3 is TGTGCCAGCAGCCCCCCCACTAGTCCCTACGAGCAGTACTTC. Translating gives CASSPPTSPYEQYF.

The J gene is TRBJ1-4, the V gene TRBV10-3; D is possibly TRBD1 (6 bases). The V gene's germline CDR1 is ENHRY and CDR2 SYGVKD. V gave up 4 bases and J gave up 1 base, with 7 bases separating them. The CDR3 is 14 residues long. CDR3 nucleotide sequence: TGTGCCATCAGTGCGACAGGAACTAATGAAAAACTGTTTTTT. This encodes CAISATGTNEKLFF.